The 26 T cell receptor gamma chains listed next were all sequenced from one sample in a study of gamma delta lymphoproliferative disorders and STAT genes. TCRdb re-called the multiplex PCR reads with CATT. Of 2,000 to 2,500 gamma-chain clones in the sample, about a tenth were seen once. PBMCs from patients and controls supplied the genomic DNA for sequencing. The sample was blood. These receptors all stem from a human donor in good health.

This clone is medium-sized. The rearrangement joins TRGV8 to TRGJ1 or TRGJ2. The J gene is not listed in TCRdb, so it was assigned here from a DNA match to germline. The germline CDR1 and CDR2 sequences are VENAVY and YDSYNSRV. This CDR3 is 12 amino acids long. V was pared by 5 bases and J by 1 base, with 2 bases of the junction left unmatched. The CDR3 DNA is TGTGCCACCTGGGGCAATTATTATAAGAAACTCTTT. This gives the protein CATWGNYYKKLF.

By share, this clone counts as medium-sized. This specimen includes other DNA sequences encoding the same CDR3. CDR3 amino acids: CALWEVQNYYKKLF. CDR3 coding DNA: TGTGCCTTGTGGGAGGTCCAGAATTATTATAAGAAACTCTTT. V gene TRGV9 combines with J gene TRGJ1 or TRGJ2. TCRdb offers no J gene call, so here the DNA was matched to germline to obtain one. Germline CDR1 GITISATS, CDR2 ISYDGTV (reference sequence). CDR3 length: 14 amino acids. The J segment lost 0 bases and the V segment lost 1 base, leaving 3 bases of the junction unmatched.

This clone is labeled medium-sized. The rearrangement joins TRGV2 to TRGJP1. The J gene, missing from TCRdb, was assigned here through DNA to germline matching. Germline CDR1 EGSNGY, CDR2 YDSYNSKV. The V gene end was trimmed by 4 bases and the J gene end by 0 bases; junction bases not matched to a gene: 5. The CDR3 is made up of 15 amino acids. CDR3 loop: CATWEPYTTGWFKIF. CDR3 nucleotide sequence: TGTGCCACCTGGGAACCCTATACCACTGGTTGGTTCAAGATATTT.

This clone is labeled as medium-sized. V and J are TRGV9 and TRGJ1 or TRGJ2. TCRdb does not report a J gene; here it was assigned by matching the DNA to germline references. V trimming: 3 bases; J trimming: 7 bases; junction bases outside the gene matches: 6. The CDR3 length is 12 residues. Germline assignment: CDR1 GITISATS and CDR2 ISYDGTV (reference sequence). In nucleotides, the CDR3 is TGTGCCTTGTGGGAGTTGACCTATAAGAAACTCTTT. Amino acid sequence: CALWELTYKKLF.

Points on this clone: The DNA is left out, because the CDR3 cannot be placed on it with certainty; the CDR3 is given as TCRdb lists it. TRGV2 is the V gene, and the J gene was not called. The CDR3 is 20 amino acids long, termini counted. Per the germline V gene, CDR1 is EGSNGY and CDR2 is YDSYNSKV. This chain's CDR3 is CATWDGLLIIRNSLAVEQHF.

Relative to its sample, this clone is medium-sized (0.01 to 0.1%). V and J are TRGV4 and TRGJP1. TCRdb offers no J gene call, so here the DNA was matched to germline to obtain one. Germline lookup yields CDR1 EGSTGY and CDR2 YDSYTSSV. The length of the CDR3 is 19 residues. The trim removed 5 bases at V and 0 bases at J, leaving 18 bases unmatched. DNA for the CDR3: TGTGCCACCTGGGGGTTAGCCCCCCAGCCTTATACCACTGGTTGGTTCAAGATATTT. It encodes CATWGLAPQPYTTGWFKIF.

Points on this clone: This sequence may be a read error, since a much larger clone differs from it by one base. No DNA is shown, since the ends of the CDR3 on it are uncertain; the CDR3 is the one TCRdb lists. V gene TRGV11 was called; the J gene was not. Being an ORF, TRGV11 has a function that is uncertain. Both ends counted, the CDR3 spans 17 residues. The CDR3 spells CTTVPAGFLTTGWFKIF.

This clone is termed medium-sized. This could be a read error, since a much larger clone is one nucleotide away. This chain connects TRGV2 to TRGJ1 or TRGJ2. TCRdb leaves out the J gene; it was filled in here by matching the DNA to germline. Germline assignment: CDR1 EGSNGY and CDR2 YDSYNSKV. The CDR3 length is 13 residues. V dropped 0 bases and J dropped 5; count of bases not matched to a gene: 4. The CDR3 nucleotides read TGTGCCACCTGGGACGGGCGGAATTATAAGAAACTCTTT. Its translation: CATWDGRNYKKLF.

This clone is large by share. The chain carries TRGV10 and TRGJP1. TCRdb carries no J gene annotation; the J gene was assigned here by matching the DNA with germline. TRGV10 belongs to the ORF category, with a function that is uncertain. J was trimmed by 7 bases and V by 12 bases; bases with no gene match: 21. The CDR3 is 16 amino acids. In DNA form, the CDR3 reads TGTGCTGCCTGCGACCAAAGGGGTATAGATGGTTGGTTCAAGATATTT. The encoded protein is CAACDQRGIDGWFKIF.

By proportion, this clone is medium-sized (0.01 to 0.1%). The chain joins TRGV9 to TRGJP. The J gene was missing in TCRdb and was found by matching the end of the DNA to germline. This CDR3 contains 16 residues. With 2 bases clipped from V and 6 bases from J, the junction kept 4 bases outside the gene matches. Germline loops: CDR1 GITISATS, CDR2 ISYDGTV (reference sequence). CDR3 coding DNA: TGTGCCTTGTGGGAGGCAATAGAGTTGGGCAAAAAAATCAAGGTATTT. This codes for CALWEAIELGKKIKVF.

By share, this clone counts as medium-sized. The chain links TRGV2 to TRGJ1 or TRGJ2. TCRdb supplies no J gene; here it was assigned by aligning the nucleotide sequence to germline. Germline V gene sequence: CDR1 EGSNGY, CDR2 YDSYNSKV. The V gene end was trimmed by 3 bases and the J gene end by 1 base; junction bases not matched to a gene: 12. The CDR3 totals 16 residues. The CDR3 loop is CATWDPNRDNYYKKLF. As DNA, the CDR3 is TGTGCCACCTGGGACCCAAACAGGGATAATTATTATAAGAAACTCTTT.

By share, this clone counts as medium-sized. This chain uses TRGV9 with TRGJ1 or TRGJ2. TCRdb does not report a J gene; here it was assigned by matching the DNA to germline references. The CDR3 is made up of 14 amino acids. The ends lost 1 base at V and 3 bases at J; junction bases unmatched: 6. Germline lookup yields CDR1 GITISATS and CDR2 ISYDGTV (reference sequence). Here the CDR3 reads CALWEVPIYYKKLF. CDR3 DNA sequence: TGTGCCTTGTGGGAGGTACCCATTTATTATAAGAAACTCTTT.

This clone ranks as medium-sized. The rearrangement uses TRGV4 and TRGJP2. TCRdb carries no J gene annotation; the J gene was assigned here by matching the DNA with germline. Looked up from germline, CDR1 is EGSTGY and CDR2 is YDSYTSSV. J was trimmed by 6 bases and V by 0 bases; bases with no gene match: 7. This CDR3 is built from 15 residues. The CDR3 DNA follows: TGTGCCACCTGGGATGGGCCTGGGGGTGATTGGATCAAGACGTTT. Translating it yields CATWDGPGGDWIKTF.

By frequency in the sample, this clone is medium-sized (0.01 to 0.1%). The rearrangement joins TRGV3 to TRGJ1 or TRGJ2. The J gene, not given by TCRdb, was assigned here from a germline match of the nucleotide sequence. Germline values: CDR1 VTNTFY, CDR2 YDVSTARD (reference sequence). The CDR3 totals 13 residues. The V segment lost 4 bases and the J segment 2 bases; nucleotides outside the gene matches: 5. CDR3 sequence: CATWELHYYKKLF. As DNA, the CDR3 is TGTGCCACCTGGGAGTTGCATTATTATAAGAAACTCTTT.

This clone rates as medium-sized. The chain links TRGV4 to TRGJ1 or TRGJ2. Germline matching of the DNA provided the J gene here, since TCRdb leaves it blank. Germline V CDR1 and CDR2: EGSTGY, YDSYTSSV. The CDR3 consists of 13 residues. The junction had 7 bases not matched to a gene; V was cut back by 4 bases and J by 4 bases. Here the CDR3 reads CATWDPEYYKKLF. Here the CDR3 DNA reads TGTGCCACCTGGGACCCCGAGTATTATAAGAAACTCTTT.

Many counts were recorded for this clone. This likely reflects a read error, since a far larger clone is one base away. This chain joins TRGV8 and TRGJP1. TCRdb offers no J gene call, so here the DNA was matched to germline to obtain one. This CDR3 contains 13 residues. The germline gives CDR1 VENAVY, CDR2 YDSYNSRV. The junction had 1 base not matched to a gene; V was cut back by 4 bases and J by 2 bases. CDR3 DNA: TGTGCCACCTGGGAAACCACTGGTTGGTTCAAGATATTT. It yields the protein CATWETTGWFKIF.

This chain joins TRGV9 and TRGJP1. The J gene, missing from TCRdb, was assigned here through DNA to germline matching. The CDR3 extends over 16 amino acids. The V gene end was trimmed by 3 bases and the J gene end by 8 bases; junction bases not matched to a gene: 15. Germline V gives CDR1 GITISATS, CDR2 ISYDGTV (reference sequence). The CDR3 spells CALWEPPCVDGWFKIF. As DNA, the CDR3 is TGTGCCTTGTGGGAGCCACCGTGTGTTGACGGTTGGTTCAAGATATTT.

Relative to its sample, this clone is large. V gene TRGV10 combines with J gene TRGJP1. In the absence of a J gene in TCRdb, the DNA was matched to germline to assign it here. TRGV10 is given ORF status, its function remaining uncertain. The CDR3 has 14 amino acids. The J segment lost 3 bases and the V segment lost 8 bases, leaving 7 bases of the junction unmatched. CDR3 coding DNA: TGTGCTGCGTGGGATGGTCCCACTGGTTGGTTCAAGATATTT. Translated: CAAWDGPTGWFKIF.

This chain connects TRGV10 to TRGJ1 or TRGJ2. Since TCRdb gives no J gene, matching the DNA to germline was used here to assign it. TRGV10 is reported as an ORF; its role is uncertain. The CDR3 covers 10 residues. V gave up 11 bases and J gave up 2 bases; unmatched junction bases: 1. CDR3 DNA: TGTGCTGCGGATTATTATAAGAAACTCTTT. Translation: CAADYYKKLF.

Within the sample, this clone is medium-sized. The rearrangement joins TRGV2 to TRGJ1 or TRGJ2. The J gene, left out of TCRdb, was set here by checking the DNA against germline. Trimming at V came to 1 base and at J to 1 base, leaving 4 bases not matched to a gene. Germline V gene sequence: CDR1 EGSNGY, CDR2 YDSYNSKV. The CDR3 is 14 residues long. DNA for the CDR3: TGTGCCACCTGGGACGGAACTAATTATTATAAGAAACTCTTT. Protein product: CATWDGTNYYKKLF.

This clone qualifies as medium-sized (0.01 to 0.1%). The chain links TRGV2 to TRGJP2. The J gene, absent from TCRdb, was called here by matching the DNA to germline. This CDR3 comprises 15 residues. V shed 3 bases and J 6 bases; nucleotides not matched to a gene: 10. Per the germline V gene, CDR1 is EGSNGY and CDR2 is YDSYNSKV. The CDR3: CATWDYHPGDWIKTF. In nucleotides, the CDR3 is TGTGCCACCTGGGACTACCATCCGGGTGATTGGATCAAGACGTTT.

This clone counts as medium-sized. The chain employs TRGV2 and TRGJP2. TCRdb gives no J gene; it was assigned here by matching the DNA to germline. CDR1 is EGSNGY, CDR2 YDSYNSKV, per germline. The CDR3 extends over 15 amino acids. Germline trimming cut 0 bases from V and 3 bases from J; bases unmatched to any gene: 4. The DNA for the CDR3 is TGTGCCACCTGGGACGGGGGTTGTAGTGATTGGATCAAGACGTTT. Its translation is CATWDGGCSDWIKTF.

By share, this clone ranks as large. One junction end does not reproduce the germline sequence, and a read error may be involved. The rearrangement links TRGV10 to TRGJP1. The J gene was missing in TCRdb and was found by matching the end of the DNA to germline. TRGV10 is an open reading frame, and its role is uncertain. The CDR3 is 14 amino acids. CDR3 in DNA: TGCGCTAGCCTCGGTGATACCACTGGTTGGTTCAAGATATTT. This codes for CASLGDTTGWFKIF.

This clone is medium-sized by share. The chain links TRGV4 to TRGJP1. The J gene is not listed in TCRdb, so it was assigned here from a DNA match to germline. The CDR3 sequence is 13 residues long. Per germline, CDR1 EGSTGY and CDR2 YDSYTSSV. V trimming: 2 bases; J trimming: 11 bases; junction bases outside the gene matches: 8. CDR3 nucleotides: TGTGCCACCTGGGATGAGATTGGGTGGTTCAAGATATTT. It yields the protein CATWDEIGWFKIF.

This clone is deemed large (0.1 to 1%). The V gene is TRGV10, the J gene TRGJP1. Because TCRdb records no J gene, it was assigned here through a match of the DNA to germline. TRGV10 is assigned to the ORF class and has an uncertain function. The CDR3 is 18 amino acids. V was clipped by 8 bases and J by 2 bases; unmatched bases: 18. The CDR3 protein is CAAWEPYPWGTTGWFKIF. The CDR3 bases are TGTGCTGCGTGGGAGCCCTATCCCTGGGGCACCACTGGTTGGTTCAAGATATTT.

Judged by abundance, this clone is medium-sized. Other DNA sequences in this specimen translate into the identical CDR3. The CDR3: CALWEVRVYKKLF. In DNA form, the CDR3 reads TGTGCCTTGTGGGAGGTCCGGGTTTATAAGAAACTCTTT. The rearrangement joins TRGV9 to TRGJ1 or TRGJ2. TCRdb is silent on the J gene; assignment here came from matching the DNA to germline. With V trimmed by 1 base and J by 6 bases, 6 bases remained unmatched. This CDR3 has 13 amino acids. Per the germline V gene, CDR1 is GITISATS and CDR2 is ISYDGTV (reference sequence).